This record covers a single TCR beta chain. The antigen is not known. This sample is part of a study of OX40 agonist ivuxolimab in advanced cancers. The wider study: Head and neck, renal cell, melanoma or hepatocellular carcinoma were the cancers that dose-escalation patients had. Mean age roughly 65 years, range about 20 to 90; roughly 82% male. Study findings and constraints: The 0.1-3.0 mg/kg partial responders had among the lowest clonal expansion.

Sampled blood was obtained at baseline, cycle 4 day 1, and cycle 7 day 1. The repertoire was sequenced with immunoSEQ multiplex PCR; TCRdb's copy has only in-frame clones and lacks some. Here the sample spans 30,000 to 40,000 clones, 85% to 95% being singletons. CDR3 length: 16 amino acids. Germline CDR1 is MDHEN and CDR2 is SYDVKM. Deletions cut 1 base from V and 0 bases from J, with 9 bases between. The V call is TRBV28, the J call TRBJ2-2; D unclear. This TCR was recovered from an adult with an advanced solid tumor such as melanoma, head and neck, liver or kidney cancer. The sequenced sample was CD4+ or CD8+ T cells sorted from blood, obtained in a trial of the OX40 agonist ivuxolimab. This chain's CDR3 is CASSLYLQSNTGELFF. For the CDR3, the DNA is TGTGCCAGCAGTTTATATCTACAGTCGAACACCGGGGAGCTGTTTTTT.